Shown below are 10 T cell receptor beta chains from a single sample sequenced in a study of cytomegalovirus exposure and HLA in healthy donors. Some clones are missing from TCRdb's copy, which holds only in-frame ones; the method was immunoSEQ multiplex PCR. Among 190,000 or so clones listed, 80% to 85% were seen once. Sequences were obtained from PBMCs. The receptors derive from a young woman in good health and CMV-seropositive.

This chain links TRBV5-1 with TRBJ2-3; the D is unclear. Trimming left V 0 bases short and J 2 bases short, with 16 bases between. The CDR3 contains 17 residues. Germline assignment: CDR1 SGHRS and CDR2 YFSETQ. The CDR3 DNA reads TGCGCCAGCAGCTTGGTTGTGGTCGCGGTCTACACAGATACGCAGTATTTT. This translates into CASSLVVVAVYTDTQYF.

The chain is built from TRBV6-6 and TRBJ2-2; 11 nucleotides match TRBD2. This CDR3 spans 16 amino acids. The germline V gene encodes CDR1 MNHNY and CDR2 SVGAGI (reference sequence). Losses at the gene ends were 2 bases for V and 5 bases for J; bases not matched to a gene: 4. CDR3 coding DNA: TGTGCCAGCAGTTACGTAGCGGGGGGGTTAACCGGGGAGCTGTTTTTT. It translates to CASSYVAGGLTGELFF.

The chain links TRBV9 to TRBJ1-2; D uncertain. Trimming stripped 1 base from V and 0 bases from J, with 16 bases between. Germline-derived CDR1 and CDR2 are SGDLS and YYNGEE. This CDR3 comprises 17 residues. The CDR3 loop is CASSVSLLGTTNYGYTF. The CDR3 nucleotides are TGTGCCAGCAGCGTATCTCTTCTAGGAACTACTAACTATGGCTACACCTTC.

To note about this clone: At the DNA level, this CDR3 is encoded by other sequences in the same sample as well. The chain couples TRBV5-4 to TRBJ1-1; D is uncertain. CDR3 length: 14 residues. Trimming removed 0 bases at V and 2 bases at J, with 8 bases between. Germline V gene sequence: CDR1 SGHNT, CDR2 YYREEE (reference sequence). CDR3 sequence: CASSLVAGNTEAFF. In DNA form, the CDR3 reads TGTGCCAGCAGCTTGGTAGCGGGAAACACTGAAGCTTTCTTT.

The chain uses TRBV5-4 and TRBJ1-1, with D tentatively TRBD1 (6 bases). The germline V gene encodes CDR1 SGHNT and CDR2 YYREEE (reference sequence). This CDR3 comprises 14 residues. Trimming removed 4 bases from V and 3 bases from J, with 13 bases in between. The chain's CDR3 is CASSGGRGYTEAFF. DNA of the CDR3: TGTGCCAGCAGCGGGGGCCGGGGCTACACTGAAGCTTTCTTT.

The chain joins TRBV2 to TRBJ1-2; TRBD1 might be the D (5 bases). The germline CDR1 and CDR2 sequences are SNHLY and FYNNEI. The ends were cut back, 7 bases at V and 8 bases at J, with 11 bases in the middle. The CDR3 loop spans 11 amino acids. The CDR3 DNA sequence: TGTGCCAGCATCCGGGGGACGGGCTACACCTTC. Protein product: CASIRGTGYTF. Looking up the rest from reference TRBV2 and TRBJ1-2 gives the full variable domain: EPEVTQTPSHQVTQMGQEVILRCVPISNHLYFYWYRQILGQKVEFLVSFYNNEISEKSEIFDDQFSVERPDGSNFTLKIRSTKLEDSAMYFCASIRGTGYTFGSGTRLTVV.

This clone was seen many times. This chain joins TRBV2 and TRBJ1-5, with D unresolved. This CDR3 region has 14 residues. The germline V gene encodes CDR1 SNHLY and CDR2 FYNNEI. Trimming pared 3 bases from V and 6 bases from J, leaving 12 bases between. DNA for the CDR3: TGTGCCAGCAGTGATCCCAGGCACCCTCAGCCCCAGCATTTT. It translates to CASSDPRHPQPQHF. The full variable domain, in which reference TRBV2 and TRBJ1-5 provide the parts outside the CDR3, is EPEVTQTPSHQVTQMGQEVILRCVPISNHLYFYWYRQILGQKVEFLVSFYNNEISEKSEIFDDQFSVERPDGSNFTLKIRSTKLEDSAMYFCASSDPRHPQPQHFGDGTRLSIL.

The chain has TRBV29-1 and TRBJ2-6; D gene unclear. Germline CDR1 SQVTM, CDR2 ANQGSEA. V shed 3 bases and J shed 0 bases, with 6 bases lying between them. CDR3 length equals 14 residues. CDR3 bases: TGCAGCGTTGAGAGCTCCTCTGGGGCCAACGTCCTGACTTTC. It specifies CSVESSSGANVLTF.

The table lists this clone with a count of one. V usage is TRBV5-1 and J usage is TRBJ1-1; 7 bases are shared with TRBD1. Germline V gene data show CDR1 as SGHRS and CDR2 as YFSETQ. The ends lost 0 bases at V and 0 bases at J; junction bases unmatched: 5. The CDR3 extends over 16 amino acids. The CDR3 DNA follows: TGCGCCAGCAGCTTGGCCGGGACAGCCATGAACACTGAAGCTTTCTTT. It translates to CASSLAGTAMNTEAFF.

This chain links TRBV7-2 with TRBJ2-7, with D possibly TRBD1 on 5 matching bases. This CDR3 region has 15 residues. Germline V CDR1 and CDR2: SGHTA, FQGNSA. V lost 1 base to trimming and J lost 6 bases, with 16 bases between them. The CDR3 loop is CASSLVSPDQGEQYF. DNA for the CDR3: TGTGCCAGCAGCTTAGTATCCCCGGACCAGGGCGAGCAGTACTTC.